This T cell receptor beta chain is drawn from a study of T cell responses to AZD1222 COVID-19 vaccine. Notes on the study in general: Vaccine-associated CD4 TCRs spanned spike, dominant at 160-218 and 743-854. Repertoire sampling was restricted to post-peak T cell response timepoints. The study identified only six AZD1222 recipients as seropositive at baseline. There were mostly white British donors and more females than males, and clonal diversity was possibly underestimated.

The CDR3 totals 13 residues. Trimming took off 1 base at V and 6 bases at J, with 9 bases between the two ends. The germline gives CDR1 LGHNA, CDR2 YNFKEQ. TCRdb's copy holds only in-frame clones and misses some; the assay was immunoSEQ multiplex PCR. The table includes 140,000 or so clones, approximately 93% detected once. Regarding this clone: Its specificity is unknown.

The V gene is TRBV4-2, the J gene TRBJ1-1; perhaps TRBD1 as D (6 bases). This clonotype originated in an adult who had recovered from COVID-19. The sample in question was peripheral blood, obtained after recovery from COVID-19. CDR3 region: CASSQGGQAEAFF. The CDR3 DNA is TGTGCCAGCAGCCAAGGGGGGCAGGCTGAAGCTTTCTTT.